The 32 T cell receptor beta chains in this list originate from one sample, sequenced in a study of T cells after yellow fever vaccination. TCRdb re-analysed the 5' RACE reads in MiXCR, keeping a single row per CDR3 protein. Seen here are some 400,000 distinct CDR3 sequences, about 17% observed once, and the top ten hold around 17%. Sequencing used PBMCs, obtained before the yellow fever booster vaccination. Source of these receptors: a man between 18 and 35 years old who received the YFV17D yellow fever vaccine.

The DNA for the CDR3 is TGTGCCAGCAGCACTCGACAAATCCCCGGGGAGCTGTTTTTT. It specifies CASSTRQIPGELFF. This chain joins TRBV7-2 and TRBJ2-2; no firm D call. CDR3 length: 14 residues. CDR1 SGHTA and CDR2 FQGNSA come from the germline V gene. V lost 5 bases and J 6 bases, leaving 13 bases between the germline ends.

The rearrangement uses TRBV18 and TRBJ1-4; 12 bases line up with TRBD1. CDR3 length: 15 amino acids. The junction had 5 bases not matched to a gene; V was cut back by 4 bases and J by 8 bases. CDR1 and CDR2 from the germline V gene are KGHSH and LQKENI. The chain's CDR3 is CASSRGQGALEKLFF. CDR3 bases: TGTGCCAGCTCACGGGGACAGGGGGCGTTGGAAAAACTGTTTTTT. The variable domain in full, completed from reference TRBV18 and TRBJ1-4, reads NAGVMQNPRHLVRRRGQEARLRCSPMKGHSHVYWYRQLPEEGLKFMVYLQKENIIDESGMPKERFSAEFPKEGPSILRIQQVVRGDSAAYFCASSRGQGALEKLFFGSGTQLSVL.

This clonotype showed up many times. The chain uses TRBV6-5 and TRBJ2-3, with D tentatively TRBD2 (5 bases). The CDR3 sequence is 14 residues long. V shed 3 bases and J shed 1 base, with 8 bases lying between them. Germline CDR1 is MNHEY and CDR2 is SVGAGI. As DNA, the CDR3 is TGTGCCAGCAGTTATGGAGGTGGCACAGATACGCAGTATTTT. It encodes CASSYGGGTDTQYF.

The chain has TRBV5-1 and TRBJ2-7, with D perhaps assigned TRBD1 or TRBD2 (5 bases each). CDR1 and CDR2 (germline): SGHRS, YFSETQ. V gave up 0 bases and J gave up 11 bases, with 9 bases separating them. The CDR3 has 11 amino acids. The CDR3 is CASSLAGTKYF. The CDR3 nucleotides are TGCGCCAGCAGCTTGGCGGGGACGAAGTACTTC.

This clonotype showed up just a few times. The rearrangement links TRBV6-6 to TRBJ2-1; D could derive from TRBD1 or TRBD2 (5 bases each). CDR1 is MNHNY and CDR2 is SVGAGI in the germline V gene (reference sequence). The CDR3 spans 15 residues. With 8 bases removed from V and 0 bases from J, the gap between germline ends came to 14 bases. DNA of the CDR3: TGTGCCAGCCGCTCCAGGGAGAGCTCCTACAATGAGCAGTTCTTC. Amino acid sequence: CASRSRESSYNEQFF.

CDR3: CASSSVTGRWETQYF. As DNA, the CDR3 is TGTGCCAGCAGTTCCGTTACAGGGCGTTGGGAGACCCAGTACTTC. This sequence joins TRBV12-3 or TRBV12-4 and TRBJ2-5, with D tentatively TRBD1 (6 bases). V lost 4 bases, J lost 5 bases, and 17 bases lay in between. The CDR3 loop spans 15 amino acids.

The chain couples TRBV7-2 to TRBJ2-2; D perhaps matches TRBD1 (5 bases). This CDR3 has 14 amino acids. Trimming removed 4 bases at V and 7 bases at J, with 13 bases between. Germline CDR1 reads SGHTA; CDR2 reads FQGNSA. The CDR3 region has the DNA TGTGCCAGCAGCTCACCTCAGGGAATCGGGGAGCTGTTTTTT. This sequence encodes CASSSPQGIGELFF.

This chain links TRBV6-7 with TRBJ1-1, with D maybe TRBD1 (6 bases). TRBV6-7 belongs to the ORF category, with a function that is uncertain. V lost 2 bases to trimming and J lost 7 bases, with 17 bases between them. The CDR3 contains 15 residues. DNA for the CDR3: TGTGCCAGCAGTTACGACGAGTCAAGGGGGTGTGAAGCTTTCTTT. As protein: CASSYDESRGCEAFF.

This clonotype was picked up a small number of times. The chain is built from TRBV25-1 and TRBJ1-2; a weak D match, TRBD1 (5 bases). The CDR3 length is 15 residues. The germline V gene encodes CDR1 MGHDK and CDR2 SYGVNS. The germline V and J ends were trimmed by 4 bases and 3 bases, with 15 bases remaining between them. The CDR3 sequence is CASSVAGTVDYGYTF. CDR3 bases: TGTGCCAGCAGTGTGGCGGGGACCGTCGACTATGGCTACACCTTC.

The chain has TRBV4-3 and TRBJ2-3, with TRBD2 matching over 11 bases. Unmatched junction bases numbered 3, after V lost 6 bases and J lost 1 base. The length of the CDR3 is 15 residues. Germline CDR1 LGHNA, CDR2 YSLEER. CDR3 amino acids: CASSYSGGGTDTQYF. In DNA, the CDR3 is TGCGCCAGCAGTTATAGCGGGGGGGGCACAGATACGCAGTATTTT.

This clonotype was detected ten times or more. The chain has TRBV11-3 and TRBJ2-7, with 7 bases lining up with TRBD1. The germline CDR1 and CDR2 sequences are SGHNT and YENEEA. The V gene end was trimmed by 0 bases and the J gene end by 6 bases; junction bases not matched to a gene: 2. The CDR3 length is 13 residues. The DNA of the CDR3 is TGTGCCAGCAGCTTAGAGTCAGGGGGCGAGCAGTACTTC. Encoded protein: CASSLESGGEQYF.

There are many counts of this clonotype. This chain links TRBV12-3 or TRBV12-4 with TRBJ1-1; TRBD1 might be the D (5 bases). Trimming pared 8 bases from V and 3 bases from J, leaving 10 bases between. This CDR3 has 12 amino acids. CDR3 sequence (DNA): TGTGCCAGCTCAGAGGGGTACACTGAAGCTTTCTTT. Its protein is CASSEGYTEAFF.

This clonotype has only a few counts. The V and J genes are TRBV12-3 or TRBV12-4 and TRBJ2-3; D is possibly TRBD2 (7 bases). Trimming removed 4 bases from V and 3 bases from J, with 23 bases in between. The CDR3 is 18 residues long. CDR3 residues: CASSSPEVGGAGTDTQYF. The CDR3, as DNA: TGTGCCAGCAGTTCCCCCGAAGTTGGGGGGGCCGGTACAGATACGCAGTATTTT.

The V gene is TRBV15, the J gene TRBJ1-2; possibly TRBD1 for D (5 bases). Trimming removed 1 base at V and 1 base at J, with 7 bases between. The germline CDR1 and CDR2 sequences are LNHNV and YYDKDF (reference sequence). This CDR3 contains 14 residues. The CDR3 DNA is TGTGCCACCAGCAGAGGGGACCTTAACTATGGCTACACCTTC. Translating it yields CATSRGDLNYGYTF.

This clonotype has more than one count but fewer than ten. The chain has TRBV20-1 and TRBJ2-5, with D unresolved. This CDR3 contains 13 residues. In germline, CDR1 is DFQATT, CDR2 SNEGSKA (reference sequence). V was trimmed by 4 bases and J by 5 bases, leaving 14 bases between them. The CDR3 DNA follows: TGCAGTGCTATCCGGCGGATTGTGGAGACCCAGTACTTC. Residues: CSAIRRIVETQYF.

This clonotype has ten or more counts. The CDR3 here is CASSFTISGELFF. The CDR3 region has the DNA TGTGCCAGCAGTTTCACCATTTCCGGGGAGCTGTTTTTT. The chain uses TRBV12-3 or TRBV12-4 and TRBJ2-2; D is ambiguous. CDR3 length: 13 amino acids. Between the trimmed V and J ends, which lost 3 bases and 6 bases, there was a span of 8 bases.

The V gene is TRBV29-1, the J gene TRBJ2-3, with TRBD1 as a possible D gene (6 bases). The CDR3 spans 13 residues. Germline CDR1 is SQVTM and CDR2 is ANQGSEA. Trimming left V 7 bases short and J 5 bases short, with 16 bases between. The CDR3 nucleotides are TGCAGCGCTCACCGGGACACCGGAGATACGCAGTATTTT. It specifies CSAHRDTGDTQYF.

This clonotype was counted between two and nine times. The CDR3 nucleotides are TGTGCCAGCACCCCGGACAGGGGGAGGACAGATACGCAGTATTTT. Its protein is CASTPDRGRTDTQYF. The V call is TRBV2, the J call TRBJ2-3, with 10 bases matching TRBD1. The CDR3 sequence is 15 residues long. The germline CDR1 and CDR2 sequences are SNHLY and FYNNEI. With V trimmed by 7 bases and J by 3 bases, 7 bases remained unmatched. Full variable domain (rest looked up from reference TRBV2 and TRBJ2-3): EPEVTQTPSHQVTQMGQEVILRCVPISNHLYFYWYRQILGQKVEFLVSFYNNEISEKSEIFDDQFSVERPDGSNFTLKIRSTKLEDSAMYFCASTPDRGRTDTQYFGPGTRLTVL.

This clonotype was found a few times. V usage is TRBV6-2 or TRBV6-3 and J usage is TRBJ2-5, with no clear D. CDR3 length equals 14 residues. Germline CDR1 reads MNHEY; CDR2 reads SVGEGT. V lost 6 bases and J 3 bases, leaving 14 bases between the germline ends. The CDR3 spells CASSPRNPEETQYF. Written as DNA, the CDR3 is TGTGCCAGCAGCCCCAGGAACCCAGAAGAGACCCAGTACTTC.

In this sample, this clonotype turned up a few times. CDR3 in amino acids: CSVQQGITEAFF. The CDR3 DNA sequence: TGCAGCGTACAACAGGGAATCACTGAAGCTTTCTTT. The chain is built from TRBV29-1 and TRBJ1-1; D possibly corresponds to TRBD1 (6 bases). Trimming removed 6 bases from V and 4 bases from J, with 12 bases in between. CDR3 length: 12 residues. Germline V gene sequence: CDR1 SQVTM, CDR2 ANQGSEA.

This clonotype was observed a handful of times. This chain uses TRBV5-1 with TRBJ2-2; no reliable D call. CDR1 and CDR2 (germline): SGHRS, YFSETQ. Trimming pared 2 bases from V and 0 bases from J, leaving 8 bases between. This CDR3 spans 15 amino acids. CDR3 coding DNA: TGCGCCAGCAGCTTCCAGACCGCGAACACCGGGGAGCTGTTTTTT. Amino acids: CASSFQTANTGELFF.

As concerns this clonotype: One junction end does not reproduce the germline sequence, and a read error may be involved. The genes are TRBV7-2 and TRBJ1-1, with unresolved D. This CDR3 is 11 amino acids long. Germline V gene sequence: CDR1 SGHTA, CDR2 FQGNSA. CDR3 DNA: TGTGCCATCAGCGATAACACTGAAGCTTTCTTT. Residues: CAISDNTEAFF.

This sequence joins TRBV7-2 and TRBJ2-3; 11 nucleotides agree with TRBD2. The CDR3 totals 14 residues. In germline, CDR1 is SGHTA, CDR2 FQGNSA. V was clipped by 5 bases and J by 6 bases; unmatched bases: 4. The CDR3 DNA follows: TGTGCCAGCAGCCCCTGGACTAGCGGGGATACGCAGTATTTT. Translating gives CASSPWTSGDTQYF.

The rearrangement uses TRBV28 and TRBJ2-3, with D maybe TRBD1 (6 bases). The CDR3 has 12 residues. The V end was cut by 5 bases, the J end by 7 bases, with 10 bases between. Germline V gives CDR1 MDHEN, CDR2 SYDVKM. The CDR3 loop reads CASSPDRNTQYF. The DNA of the CDR3 is TGTGCCAGCAGTCCCGACAGGAATACGCAGTATTTT.

The chain joins TRBV9 to TRBJ1-2; TRBD1 might be the D (5 bases). The V end lost 4 bases, the J end lost 8 bases, and 12 bases lay between the germline ends. The germline gives CDR1 SGDLS, CDR2 YYNGEE. CDR3 length equals 12 residues. Here the CDR3 reads CASSSQGWGYTF. The CDR3 region has the DNA TGTGCCAGCAGCTCCCAGGGATGGGGCTACACCTTC.

This clonotype has just a few counts. The V gene is TRBV6-2 or TRBV6-3, the J gene TRBJ2-5, with D perhaps TRBD1 or TRBD2 (5 bases each). The germline V and J ends were trimmed by 0 bases and 5 bases, with 13 bases remaining between them. Looked up from germline, CDR1 is MNHEY and CDR2 is SVGEGT. The CDR3 sequence is 15 residues long. CDR3 nucleotide sequence: TGTGCCAGCAGTTACTCGGGACCAGTTGGCGAGACCCAGTACTTC. Translated, it gives CASSYSGPVGETQYF.

The sample holds a few counts of this clonotype. The CDR3 DNA reads TGTGCCAGCAGCTTAGCGGATCAGCCCCAGCATTTT. It is translated as CASSLADQPQHF. This chain links TRBV7-9 with TRBJ1-5; D is ambiguous. CDR1 SEHNR and CDR2 FQNEAQ come from the germline V gene (reference sequence). This CDR3 has 12 amino acids. Trimming took 0 bases from V and 5 from J, leaving 2 bases between them.

In its sample, this clonotype was seen a few times. The chain is built from TRBV7-3 and TRBJ2-5; TRBD2 matches at 10 bases. V trimming: 6 bases; J trimming: 3 bases; junction bases outside the gene matches: 7. Germline CDR1 reads SGHTA; CDR2 reads FQGTGA. This CDR3 is 15 amino acids long. The chain's CDR3 is CASSFTSGEEETQYF. The CDR3 coding sequence is TGTGCCAGCAGTTTTACTAGCGGGGAAGAAGAGACCCAGTACTTC.

CDR3 sequence (DNA): TGTGCCAGCAGTGTTTCAGGGCGGAACACTGAAGCTTTCTTT. Its protein is CASSVSGRNTEAFF. The chain employs TRBV2 and TRBJ1-1, with D maybe TRBD1 (5 bases). The CDR3 is 14 amino acids. V lost 4 bases and J lost 1, with 10 bases in between. Germline V gene data show CDR1 as SNHLY and CDR2 as FYNNEI.

This chain links TRBV11-2 with TRBJ2-3; 8 nucleotides align to TRBD2. From germline, CDR1 is SGHAT and CDR2 FQNNGV. The CDR3 is 15 amino acids. The J segment lost 5 bases and the V segment lost 1 base, leaving 5 bases of the junction unmatched. The CDR3 nucleotides read TGTGCCAGCAGCTTAGTCGGGGGGGCAGTAGATACGCAGTATTTT. It encodes CASSLVGGAVDTQYF.

This sequence joins TRBV12-3 or TRBV12-4 and TRBJ1-2; no definite D call. The CDR3 has 13 residues. Trimming removed 8 bases at V and 4 bases at J, with 14 bases between. The CDR3 region is CASAFAGAYGYTF. CDR3 DNA sequence: TGTGCCAGCGCATTCGCGGGAGCCTATGGCTACACCTTC.

V is TRBV7-2 and J is TRBJ2-3; tentatively, D is TRBD1 (6 bases). CDR1 and CDR2 (germline): SGHTA, FQGNSA. V was trimmed by 8 bases and J by 6 bases, leaving 18 bases between them. CDR3 length: 14 amino acids. The CDR3 protein is CASRRGGPRDTQYF. The CDR3 DNA is TGTGCCAGCCGGAGAGGGGGTCCAAGGGATACGCAGTATTTT. Full variable domain (missing parts from reference TRBV7-2 and TRBJ2-3): GAGVSQSPSNKVTEKGKDVELRCDPISGHTALYWYRQSLGQGLEFLIYFQGNSAPDKSGLPSDRFSAERTGGSVSTLTIQRTQQEDSAVYLCASRRGGPRDTQYFGPGTRLTVL.